The 12 T cell receptor beta chains given below trace back to one sample, sequenced in a study of identical twins. A single record per CDR3 protein comes from TCRdb applying MiXCR to the 5' RACE reads. Among some 690,000 distinct CDR3 sequences listed, 21% were seen once. The sample was also reused in another study, on T cells expressing NK-cell markers.

Material: PBMCs. The source of these receptors is a woman between 18 and 29 years old in good health.

The chain is built from TRBV5-6 and TRBJ2-7; unclear D gene. CDR1 is SGHDT, CDR2 YYEEEE, per germline. V lost 2 bases and J lost 2, with 8 bases in between. The CDR3 is 13 residues long. This CDR3 is CASSFHSPYEQYF. CDR3 nucleotide sequence: TGTGCCAGCAGCTTCCACAGCCCCTACGAGCAGTACTTC.

The V call is TRBV20-1, the J call TRBJ2-5; no reliable D call. V was shortened by 2 bases and J by 7 bases, with 17 bases between the two germline ends. The CDR3 loop spans 14 amino acids. From germline, CDR1 is DFQATT and CDR2 SNEGSKA (reference sequence). CDR3 sequence reads: CSARLVSRLVTQYF. The CDR3 region has the DNA TGCAGTGCTAGATTAGTGTCCCGGCTGGTGACCCAGTACTTC.

This clonotype came up many times. The V call is TRBV9, the J call TRBJ2-7, with D perhaps matching TRBD1 (7 bases). The CDR3 loop spans 13 amino acids. Looked up from germline, CDR1 is SGDLS and CDR2 is YYNGEE. V was trimmed by 7 bases and J by 3 bases, leaving 14 bases between them. The CDR3 loop is CASSSQGGYEQYF. The DNA of the CDR3 is TGTGCCAGCTCAAGCCAGGGGGGCTACGAGCAGTACTTC. The full variable domain, rest sourced from reference TRBV9 and TRBJ2-7, is DSGVTQTPKHLITATGQRVTLRCSPRSGDLSVYWYQQSLDQGLQFLIQYYNGEERAKGNILERFSAQQFPDLHSELNLSSLELGDSALYFCASSSQGGYEQYFGPGTRLTVT.

J is TRBJ2-7 and V is TRBV18, with 13 bases aligning to TRBD2. With V trimmed by 6 bases and J by 5 bases, 4 bases remained unmatched. Germline V gene sequence: CDR1 KGHSH, CDR2 LQKENI. The CDR3 extends over 14 amino acids. The CDR3 DNA follows: TGTGCCAGCTCGCCGGGGACTAGCGGGGACGAGCAGTACTTC. This codes for CASSPGTSGDEQYF.

The gene calls are TRBV29-1 and TRBJ1-1; 8 bases agree with TRBD1. V lost 7 bases to trimming and J lost 0 bases; unmatched junction nucleotides: 7. Germline V gives CDR1 SQVTM, CDR2 ANQGSEA. The CDR3 has 14 residues. The CDR3 spells CSALDRAMNTEAFF. CDR3 DNA sequence: TGCAGCGCTTTGGACAGGGCCATGAACACTGAAGCTTTCTTT.

CDR3 nucleotide sequence: TGCAGCGTTGTCCCTAGCAGCGCTGAGCAGTTCTTC. Its protein product is CSVVPSSAEQFF. The V and J genes are TRBV29-1 and TRBJ2-1; tentative D call: TRBD2 (5 bases). Trimming stripped 4 bases from V and 9 bases from J, with 13 bases between. Germline lookup yields CDR1 SQVTM and CDR2 ANQGSEA. This CDR3 is built from 12 residues.

CDR3 DNA: TGTGCCAGCAGCTTAACGGGACAGGGTCTAACTGAAGCTTTCTTT. Amino acid sequence: CASSLTGQGLTEAFF. V and J are TRBV11-1 and TRBJ1-1; 9 positions agree with TRBD1. This CDR3 comprises 15 residues. V trimming: 2 bases; J trimming: 5 bases; junction bases outside the gene matches: 6. CDR1 and CDR2 from the germline V gene are SGHAT and FQDESV (reference sequence). The variable domain in full, completed from reference TRBV11-1 and TRBJ1-1, reads EAEVAQSPRYKITEKSQAVAFWCDPISGHATLYWYRQILGQGPELLVQFQDESVVDDSQLPKDRFSAERLKGVDSTLKIQPAELGDSAMYLCASSLTGQGLTEAFFGQGTRLTVV.

The rearrangement uses TRBV25-1 and TRBJ2-3, with a possible D match to TRBD2 (6 bases). V was clipped by 0 bases and J by 2 bases, with 15 bases between them. Germline V gives CDR1 MGHDK, CDR2 SYGVNS. The CDR3 is 17 amino acids. CDR3 amino acids: CASSEYRGGTYTDTQYF. The CDR3 DNA reads TGTGCCAGCAGTGAATATAGGGGAGGCACCTACACAGATACGCAGTATTTT.

The chain links TRBV4-3 to TRBJ2-3, with D hard to call. Trimming pared 1 base from V and 4 bases from J, leaving 21 bases between. The length of the CDR3 is 18 residues. The germline V gene has CDR1 LGHNA and CDR2 YSLEER. CDR3 sequence (DNA): TGCGCCAGCAGCCAAGTGCGTTCCACGGTAATATTGCCAGATACGCAGTATTTT. It codes for CASSQVRSTVILPDTQYF.

This clonotype was detected only a few times. The chain employs TRBV20-1 and TRBJ2-1; D is ambiguous. The CDR3 contains 11 residues. V gave up 6 bases and J gave up 4 bases, with 7 bases separating them. The germline CDR1 and CDR2 sequences are DFQATT and SNEGSKA (reference sequence). CDR3 coding DNA: TGCAGTGCCTTCCATTACAATGAGCAGTTCTTC. The encoded protein is CSAFHYNEQFF.

The CDR3 region is CASSHIGNEQFF. The CDR3 bases are TGTGCCAGCAGCCATATTGGGAATGAGCAGTTCTTC. This chain links TRBV3-1 with TRBJ2-1; D not resolved. The CDR3 totals 12 residues. V lost 3 bases and J lost 7, with 7 bases in between. Germline CDR1 reads LGHDT; CDR2 reads YNNKEL (reference sequence).

This sequence joins TRBV29-1 and TRBJ2-1; 9 bases line up with TRBD2. This CDR3 is 14 amino acids long. V was clipped by 7 bases and J by 2 bases; unmatched bases: 6. The germline V gene has CDR1 SQVTM and CDR2 ANQGSEA. The CDR3 sequence: CSGTIAGAYNEQFF. The CDR3 DNA reads TGCAGCGGCACGATAGCGGGAGCCTACAATGAGCAGTTCTTC.